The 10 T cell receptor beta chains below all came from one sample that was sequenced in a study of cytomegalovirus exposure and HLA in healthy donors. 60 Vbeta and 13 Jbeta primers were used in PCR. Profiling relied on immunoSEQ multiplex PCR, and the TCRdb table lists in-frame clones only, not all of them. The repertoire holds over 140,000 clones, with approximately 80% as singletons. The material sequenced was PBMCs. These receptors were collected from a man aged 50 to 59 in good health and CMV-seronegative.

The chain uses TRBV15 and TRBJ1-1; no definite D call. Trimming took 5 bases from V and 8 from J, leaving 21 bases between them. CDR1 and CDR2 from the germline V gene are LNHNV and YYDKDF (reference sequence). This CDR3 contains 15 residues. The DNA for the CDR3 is TGTGCCACCAGCTTATCTACTTTAGGGAGGGCCGAAGCTTTCTTT. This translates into CATSLSTLGRAEAFF.

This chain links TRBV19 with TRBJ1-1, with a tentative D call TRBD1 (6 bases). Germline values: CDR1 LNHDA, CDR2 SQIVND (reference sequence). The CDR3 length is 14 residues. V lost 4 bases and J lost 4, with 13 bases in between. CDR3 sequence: CASSTEQGSTEAFF. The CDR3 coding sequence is TGTGCCAGTAGTACTGAACAGGGAAGCACTGAAGCTTTCTTT. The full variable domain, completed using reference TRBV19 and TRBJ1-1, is DGGITQSPKYLFRKEGQNVTLSCEQNLNHDAMYWYRQDPGQGLRLIYYSQIVNDFQKGDIAEGYSVSREKKESFPLTVTSAQKNPTAFYLCASSTEQGSTEAFFGQGTRLTVV.

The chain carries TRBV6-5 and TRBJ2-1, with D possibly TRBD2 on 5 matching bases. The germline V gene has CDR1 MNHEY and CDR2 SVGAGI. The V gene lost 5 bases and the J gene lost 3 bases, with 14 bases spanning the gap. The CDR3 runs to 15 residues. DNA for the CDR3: TGTGCCAGCAGTAACCGTAGGACTTTCTACAATGAGCAGTTCTTC. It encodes CASSNRRTFYNEQFF.

CDR3 sequence: CASSVGGSAYNEQFF. CDR3 sequence (DNA): TGTGCCAGCAGCGTCGGAGGAAGCGCCTACAATGAGCAGTTCTTC. V usage is TRBV9 and J usage is TRBJ2-1, with D perhaps TRBD2 (5 bases). V lost 2 bases and J 2 bases, leaving 11 bases between the germline ends. From germline, CDR1 is SGDLS and CDR2 YYNGEE. The CDR3 is made up of 15 amino acids.

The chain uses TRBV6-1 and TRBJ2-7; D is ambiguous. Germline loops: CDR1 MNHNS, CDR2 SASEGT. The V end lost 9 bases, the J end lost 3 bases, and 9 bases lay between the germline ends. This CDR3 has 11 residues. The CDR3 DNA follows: TGTGCCAGTAAGACACTCTACGAGCAGTACTTC. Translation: CASKTLYEQYF.

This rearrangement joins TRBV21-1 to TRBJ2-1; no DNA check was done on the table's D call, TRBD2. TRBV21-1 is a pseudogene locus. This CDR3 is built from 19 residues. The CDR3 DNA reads TGTGCCAGCAGCAAAGCTTCTGGGACTAGCGGGAGAAAAGTGAATGAGCAGTTCTTC. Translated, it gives CASSKASGTSGRKVNEQFF.

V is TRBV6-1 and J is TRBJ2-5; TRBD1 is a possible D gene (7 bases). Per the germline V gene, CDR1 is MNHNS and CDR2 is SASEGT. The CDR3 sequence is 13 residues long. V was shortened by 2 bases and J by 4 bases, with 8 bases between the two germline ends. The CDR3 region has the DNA TGTGCCAGCAGTGAACAGGGGGGAGAGACCCAGTACTTC. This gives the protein CASSEQGGETQYF.

The DNA of the CDR3 is TGCAGCGTTGAAGATCTAGGTCTAGCGGATAACTACGAGCAGTACTTC. This gives the protein CSVEDLGLADNYEQYF. The chain has TRBV29-1 and TRBJ2-7, with 7 bases aligning to TRBD2. This CDR3 spans 16 amino acids. CDR1 and CDR2 (germline): SQVTM, ANQGSEA. V shed 0 bases and J 3 bases; nucleotides not matched to a gene: 11.

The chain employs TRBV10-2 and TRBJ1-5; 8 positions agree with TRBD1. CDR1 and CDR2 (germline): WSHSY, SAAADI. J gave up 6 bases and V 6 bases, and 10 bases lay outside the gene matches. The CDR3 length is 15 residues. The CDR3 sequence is CASREGQEVSQPQHF. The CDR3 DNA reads TGCGCCAGCAGGGAGGGACAGGAGGTCAGTCAGCCCCAGCATTTT.

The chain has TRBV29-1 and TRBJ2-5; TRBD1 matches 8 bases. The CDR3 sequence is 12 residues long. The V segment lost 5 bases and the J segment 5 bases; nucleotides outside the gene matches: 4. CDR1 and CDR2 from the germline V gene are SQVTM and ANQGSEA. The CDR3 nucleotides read TGCAGCGTTTTAAGACAGGGGGAGACCCAGTACTTC. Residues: CSVLRQGETQYF.